Described below is a single T cell receptor (beta chain) sequence and its context. The sample comes from a study of blood T cell repertoires in COVID-19. Study-wide background: Acute and convalescent COVID-19 samples came from the United States, Italy and Spain. Sources were T cells, B-cell-depleted T cells, or PBMCs; the material itself was cDNA or gDNA.

Trimming left V 8 bases short and J 4 bases short, with 11 bases between. The CDR3 spans 13 residues. Original handling: How many nucleated cells were present was estimated from reference gene primer amplification. Only in-frame clones appear in the TCRdb table, and some are missing; sequencing was by immunoSEQ multiplex PCR. V and J calls and clone size are given by that table; D and trimming were obtained from the DNA. The table records roughly 120,000 clones, about three quarters of them present only once. The origin of this receptor is a human donor with acute or convalescent COVID-19. The donor label of this sample is uncertain. The chain has TRBV12-3 or TRBV12-4 and TRBJ1-4; D may be TRBD1 (5 bases). The material sequenced was peripheral blood. The CDR3, as DNA: TGTGCCAGCCGGAGGGGTTTTAATGAAAAACTGTTTTTT. This encodes CASRRGFNEKLFF.